This TCR beta chain was sequenced for a study of blood T cell repertoires in COVID-19. The overall study: The study drew acute and convalescent COVID-19 samples from the United States, Italy and Spain. T cells, B-cell-depleted T cells, or PBMCs provided the cDNA or gDNA that served as material.

The CDR3 is made up of 15 amino acids. Germline V gene sequence: CDR1 SGHNT, CDR2 YYREEE (reference sequence). The V gene lost 3 bases and the J gene lost 0 bases, with 11 bases spanning the gap. Original processing notes: By means of reference gene primer amplification, nucleated cell counts were estimated. Sequenced by immunoSEQ multiplex PCR; TCRdb stores in-frame clones only, minus some. V and J calls and clone size come straight from that table; D and trimming were deduced from the DNA. Among tens of thousands of clones listed, around 85% were seen once. Sequenced material: peripheral blood. The sequence was collected from a man between 60 and 75 years old with acute or convalescent COVID-19. The chain has TRBV5-4 and TRBJ2-3; TRBD1 might be the D (5 bases). CDR3 sequence (DNA): TGTGCCAGCAGCTCCCCGTGGACAAGCACAGATACGCAGTATTTT. Encoded protein: CASSSPWTSTDTQYF.